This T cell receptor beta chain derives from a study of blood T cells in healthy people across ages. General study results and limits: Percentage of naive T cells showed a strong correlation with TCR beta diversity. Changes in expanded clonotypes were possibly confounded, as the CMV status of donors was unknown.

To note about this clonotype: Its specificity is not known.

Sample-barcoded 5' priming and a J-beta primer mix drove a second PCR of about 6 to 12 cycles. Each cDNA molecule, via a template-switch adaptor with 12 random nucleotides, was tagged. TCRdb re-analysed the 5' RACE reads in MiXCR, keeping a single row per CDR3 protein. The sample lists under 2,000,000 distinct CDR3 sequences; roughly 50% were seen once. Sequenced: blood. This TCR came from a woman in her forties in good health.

This chain's CDR3 is CASSPGTRDETQYF. CDR3 nucleotide sequence: TGTGCCAGCTCACCAGGAACAAGGGATGAGACCCAGTACTTC. The chain is built from TRBV18 and TRBJ2-5, with D hard to call. CDR3 length equals 14 residues. The V gene lost 2 bases and the J gene lost 5 bases, with 12 bases spanning the gap. The germline V gene encodes CDR1 KGHSH and CDR2 LQKENI.